This is a list of T cell receptor beta chains from one sample in a study of CD8+ T cells in alopecia areata. Profiled with immunoSEQ multiplex PCR; TCRdb holds only in-frame clones, not every one. This sample yields around 61,000 clones, of which about half are seen a single time; 17% belongs to the top ten. Sequenced material: CD8+ T cells sorted from blood, taken at week 0. The receptors derive from a human donor with alopecia areata. Both conserved end residues are part of each CDR3. A D gene is named only where the DNA matches it firmly. Only some rows state a clone size, as once, few, many or a class for expanded clones.

j_call v_call d_call clone_size cdr3_aa cdr3_nt
TRBJ2-7 TRBV11-2 NA once CASSLVGEQYF TGTGCCAGCAGCTTAGTCGGCGAGCAGTACTTC
TRBJ2-7 TRBV21-1 NA few CASILGQSYEQYF TGTGCCAGCATCCTCGGACAGAGCTACGAGCAGTACTTC
TRBJ2-1 TRBV2 NA NA CASARAAGEQFF TGTGCCTCCGCTAGGGCCGCGGGGGAGCAGTTCTTC
TRBJ2-2 TRBV7-9 NA few CASSLSFTGELFF TGTGCCAGCAGCTTATCATTCACCGGGGAGCTGTTTTTT
TRBJ2-4 TRBV4-3 NA few CASSQAAGNIQYF TGCGCCAGCAGCCAAGCGGCGGGAAACATTCAGTACTTC
TRBJ2-1 TRBV30 TRBD2 NA CASTLEAGGPNEQFF TGTGCCTCCACCTTGGAAGCGGGAGGGCCCAATGAGCAGTTCTTC
TRBJ2-7 TRBV30 NA few CAWSPSGTYEQYF TGTGCCTGGAGTCCCAGCGGTACCTACGAGCAGTACTTC
TRBJ2-7 TRBV6-6 NA NA CASKEGTYEQYF TGTGCCAGCAAAGAGGGTACCTACGAGCAGTACTTC
TRBJ2-2 TRBV14 NA few CASSQGWTHGELFF TGTGCCAGCAGCCAAGGCTGGACCCACGGGGAGCTGTTTTTT
TRBJ2-4 TRBV9 NA NA CASSEGAKNIQYF TGTGCCAGCAGCGAGGGCGCCAAAAACATTCAGTACTTC
TRBJ2-7 TRBV9 TRBD1 NA CASSVSGTGVEQYF TGTGCCAGCAGCGTGTCCGGGACAGGGGTCGAGCAGTACTTC
TRBJ2-5 TRBV4-1 TRBD1 NA CASSQNLGQTFQAQYF TGCGCCAGCAGCCAGAATTTGGGACAGACGTTTCAGGCCCAGTACTTC
TRBJ2-7 TRBV23-1 NA few CASSQWTGGVSEQYF TGCGCCAGCAGTCAATGGACAGGAGGGGTTAGCGAGCAGTACTTC
TRBJ2-2 TRBV27 NA few CASSLNGNTGELFF TGTGCCAGCAGTTTAAACGGCAACACCGGGGAGCTGTTTTTT
TRBJ2-7 TRBV27 TRBD2 few CASSPRTSYEQYF TGTGCCAGCAGTCCCAGGACTAGCTACGAGCAGTACTTC
TRBJ2-7 TRBV28 TRBD1 NA CASSSGDRLAGEQYF TGTGCCAGCAGTTCCGGGGACAGGCTGGCTGGGGAGCAGTACTTC
TRBJ2-1 TRBV7-9 NA few CASSLVGEQFF TGTGCCAGCAGCTTAGTTGGCGAGCAGTTCTTC
TRBJ1-2 TRBV9 NA NA CASSTDGIYGYTF TGTGCCAGCAGCACGGACGGCATTTATGGCTACACCTTC
TRBJ2-5 TRBV19 NA many CASSIGSGSRETQYF TGTGCCAGTAGTATTGGCTCAGGTTCTCGGGAGACCCAGTACTTC
TRBJ2-7 TRBV7-9 TRBD1 NA CASSSYIITGTGEHEQYF TGTGCCAGCAGCTCCTATATCATAACCGGGACAGGGGAGCACGAGCAGTACTTC
TRBJ2-7 TRBV29-1 TRBD2 NA CSVRLAGAYEQYF TGCAGCGTAAGACTAGCGGGGGCCTACGAGCAGTACTTC
TRBJ2-7 TRBV29-1 NA few CSAMAEWQGLSGEQYF TGCAGCGCAATGGCCGAGTGGCAGGGCCTCTCCGGGGAGCAGTACTTC
TRBJ2-7 TRBV7-9 NA NA CASSLAFDEQYF TGTGCCAGCAGCCTAGCTTTCGACGAGCAGTACTTC
TRBJ2-3 TRBV11-2 NA NA CASSIPETQYF TGTGCCAGCAGCATCCCAGAGACGCAGTATTTT
TRBJ2-7 TRBV19 NA few CASSPGAISYEQYF TGTGCCAGTAGCCCGGGGGCCATCTCCTACGAGCAGTACTTC
TRBJ2-1 TRBV29-1 NA NA CSVGSAEQFF TGCAGCGTTGGTTCGGCTGAGCAGTTCTTC
TRBJ2-7 TRBV7-2 TRBD1 NA CASSLGGQGTEQYF TGTGCCAGCAGCTTAGGTGGACAGGGGACCGAGCAGTACTTC
TRBJ2-5 TRBV7-9 TRBD1 NA CASSLDRGLQETQYF TGTGCCAGCAGCCTCGACAGGGGACTCCAAGAGACCCAGTACTTC
TRBJ2-7 TRBV20-1 NA NA CSAREGNEQYF TGCAGTGCTAGAGAGGGAAACGAGCAGTACTTC
TRBJ2-7 TRBV2 TRBD2 many CASIGTSGSYEQYF TGTGCCAGCATTGGGACTAGCGGGAGCTACGAGCAGTACTTC
TRBJ2-1 TRBV5-1 NA NA CASSLTLAPSYNEQFF TGCGCCAGCAGCCTGACTCTAGCGCCCTCCTACAATGAGCAGTTCTTC
TRBJ1-2 TRBV5-1 NA NA CASSPRTVNYGYTF TGCGCCAGCAGCCCGAGGACGGTGAACTATGGCTACACCTTC
TRBJ2-3 TRBV28 NA NA CASLLGFTDTQYF TGTGCCAGCCTCCTGGGTTTCACAGATACGCAGTATTTT
TRBJ2-1 TRBV4-1 TRBD1 NA CASSTPGQADNEQFF TGCGCCAGCAGCACCCCGGGACAGGCAGACAATGAGCAGTTCTTC
TRBJ2-7 TRBV4-1 TRBD1 NA CASSQGTGYEQYF TGCGCCAGCAGCCAAGGGACAGGCTACGAGCAGTACTTC
TRBJ2-4 TRBV15 NA NA CATSILETLAKNIQYF TGTGCCACCAGCATACTGGAGACGCTAGCCAAAAACATTCAGTACTTC
TRBJ1-2 TRBV11-2 TRBD1 NA CASSLDSGQGLYGYTF TGTGCCAGCAGCTTAGATAGTGGACAGGGTCTCTATGGCTACACCTTC
TRBJ2-7 TRBV29-1 NA NA CSAAGGDSSSYEQYF TGCAGCGCCGCGGGCGGGGACAGCTCCTCCTACGAGCAGTACTTC